Listed below are T cell receptor beta chains from one sample, sequenced in a study of blood T cells in healthy people across ages. TCRdb re-analysed the 5' RACE reads in MiXCR, keeping a single row per CDR3 protein. In the table there are some 1,000,000 distinct CDR3 sequences, 20% to 25% of which are singletons. This sample was shared with a second study, whose subject was T cells of mothers and their children.

Sequenced: blood. The source is a girl under 10 years old in good health. CDR3s include the opening cysteine and the closing phenylalanine or tryptophan. D genes are given only for firm matches. Some rows have no size entry. The others give once, few or many, or a class for an expanded clone.

D	J	size	V	DNA	CDR3
TRBD1	TRBJ1-2	few	TRBV6-6	TGTGCCAGCAGTTACCTCGGGGACAGGGGAGGCTACACCTTC	CASSYLGDRGGYTF
NA	TRBJ1-3	NA	TRBV20-1	TGCAGTGCTAGAGAAGACAGACTCTCTGGAAACACCATATATTTT	CSAREDRLSGNTIYF
TRBD2	TRBJ2-3	few	TRBV9	TGTGCCAGCAGGGATGATCTAGCGGGTTCCGATACGCAGTATTTT	CASRDDLAGSDTQYF
NA	TRBJ2-3	few	TRBV29-1	TGCAGCGTTGTGGGACGGGATAACACAGATACGCAGTATTTT	CSVVGRDNTDTQYF
NA	TRBJ2-1	NA	TRBV20-1	TGCAGTGCCGAGATCGGTACGGTTTGGAATGAGCAGTTCTTC	CSAEIGTVWNEQFF
NA	TRBJ2-1	NA	TRBV4-1	TGCGCCAGCAGCCACGATCTAGTTGAGCAGTTCTTC	CASSHDLVEQFF
TRBD1	TRBJ1-1	few	TRBV7-9	TGTGCCAGCAGCCTCGGGACAGGTTTGACTGAAGCTTTCTTT	CASSLGTGLTEAFF
NA	TRBJ2-5	NA	TRBV7-3	TGTGCCAGCAGCTTAAAGCCCTGGGGAGGGGGAGAGACCCAGTACTTC	CASSLKPWGGGETQYF
NA	TRBJ2-1	few	TRBV14	TGTGCCAGCAGCCCTTTGGGCGGGGCCCTCTACAATGAGCAGTTCTTC	CASSPLGGALYNEQFF
NA	TRBJ1-2	NA	TRBV29-1	TGCAGCGTTCTAGCCCGCAGGGAGCCCTATGGCTACACCTTC	CSVLARREPYGYTF
NA	TRBJ1-1	NA	TRBV29-1	TGCAGCGTTTCGTCTGGGGATGAAGCTTTCTTT	CSVSSGDEAFF
NA	TRBJ2-4	few	TRBV4-1	TGCGCCAGCAGCCAAGAGTACAGGGGACTAGGCATTCAGTACTTC	CASSQEYRGLGIQYF
TRBD1	TRBJ1-4	NA	TRBV20-1	TGCAGTGCTGACTTTGCAGGGGGTTTACTTGCAACTAATGAAAAACTGTTTTTT	CSADFAGGLLATNEKLFF
TRBD1	TRBJ2-2	few	TRBV6-2/TRBV6-3	TGTGCCAGCATGACAGGGGGCTCCGGGGAGCTGTTTTTT	CASMTGGSGELFF
TRBD1	TRBJ2-5	NA	TRBV11-2	TGTGCCAGCAGCTTAGATAGGACAGGGCTTGAGTTCTTC	CASSLDRTGLEFF
NA	TRBJ2-5	few	TRBV20-1	TGCAGTGCTATACCTCCGGAGCCGGGGACCCAGTACTTC	CSAIPPEPGTQYF
NA	TRBJ2-7	few	TRBV4-2	TGTGCCAGCAGCCAAGTCGTGGCGGGTCTGTACGAGCAGTACTTC	CASSQVVAGLYEQYF
TRBD1	TRBJ1-2	NA	TRBV12-3/TRBV12-4	TGTGCCAGCAGTGTCCGGGACAGGGGGTCTGGCTACACCTTC	CASSVRDRGSGYTF
NA	TRBJ2-3	NA	TRBV28	TGTGCCAGCAGTGTTAACACAGATACGCAGTATTTT	CASSVNTDTQYF
NA	TRBJ1-1	NA	TRBV5-6	TGTGCCAGCAGCCCACGTAATCCTCTTACAGGGAAAACTTTCTTT	CASSPRNPLTGKTFF
NA	TRBJ1-1	few	TRBV29-1	TGCAGTGTTCCGGGAAACACTGAAGCTTTCTTT	CSVPGNTEAFF
NA	TRBJ2-3	NA	TRBV20-1	TGCAGTGCTAGCTGCGCGGGGGCGCTACTTAGCACAGATACGCAGTATTTT	CSASCAGALLSTDTQYF